Following are 4 T cell receptor beta chains from one sample sequenced in a study of OX40 agonist ivuxolimab in advanced cancers. The table came from immunoSEQ multiplex PCR; TCRdb's copy has only in-frame clones and leaves some out. Of about 64,000 clones listed, around 93% are singletons. The sample was CD4+ or CD8+ T cells sorted from blood, taken in a trial of the OX40 agonist ivuxolimab. These receptors all come from an adult with an advanced solid tumor such as melanoma, head and neck, liver or kidney cancer.

The gene calls are TRBV7-9 and TRBJ2-5; 7 positions match TRBD2. Germline loops: CDR1 SEHNR, CDR2 FQNEAQ (reference sequence). The CDR3 consists of 14 residues. V gave up 2 bases and J gave up 5 bases; unmatched junction bases: 5. For the CDR3, the DNA is TGTGCCAGCAGCTTAAGACTAGCACGGGAGACCCAGTACTTC. Encoded protein: CASSLRLARETQYF. The whole variable domain, filled in from reference TRBV7-9 and TRBJ2-5, reads DTGVSQNPRHKITKRGQNVTFRCDPISEHNRLYWYRQTLGQGPEFLTYFQNEAQLEKSRLLSDRFSAERPKGSFSTLEIQRTEQGDSAMYLCASSLRLARETQYFGPGTRLLVL.

The chain combines TRBV6-1 with TRBJ2-5, with 7 bases that match TRBD1. Germline values: CDR1 MNHNS, CDR2 SASEGT. Trimming took 3 bases from V and 4 from J; bases not matched to a gene: 5. This CDR3 is built from 14 residues. Written as DNA, the CDR3 is TGTGCCAGCAGTGACTACAGGGGCGCAGAGACCCAGTACTTC. It translates to CASSDYRGAETQYF.

The sample holds one count of this clone. This rearrangement joins TRBV18 to TRBJ2-1, with D perhaps TRBD2 (6 bases). CDR3 length: 18 amino acids. CDR1 and CDR2 (germline): KGHSH, LQKENI. Trimming stripped 6 bases from V and 4 bases from J, with 25 bases between. CDR3 residues: CASSSDRGPGTEYNEQFF. As DNA, the CDR3 is TGTGCCAGCTCTTCGGATCGTGGGCCGGGGACTGAATACAATGAGCAGTTCTTC.

The chain links TRBV5-1 to TRBJ1-4; D uncertain. The CDR3 consists of 15 residues. Between the trimmed V and J ends, which lost 4 bases and 3 bases, there was a span of 13 bases. The germline CDR1 and CDR2 sequences are SGHRS and YFSETQ. Here the CDR3 DNA reads TGCGCCAGCAGCCTCGGGGATGGGGCTAATGAAAAACTGTTTTTT. Residues: CASSLGDGANEKLFF.